This TCR beta chain was identified during a study of shared clonotypes between healthy human individuals. This clone is a singleton in its sample. Antigen: not known. Findings and caveats of the study: In this cohort, only blood was sampled, and tissue repertoires likely differ. Clonotype sharing among donors was expected to depend on sequencing depth.

Trimming stripped 4 bases from V and 1 base from J, with 11 bases between. Per germline, CDR1 MDHEN and CDR2 SYDVKM. The CDR3 loop spans 14 amino acids. The method was immunoSEQ multiplex PCR; TCRdb's version includes in-frame clones alone and lacks a portion of them. The sample carries 2 million to 2.5 million clones, 85% to 95% recorded once. Healthy adults negative for HIV, lacking recent acute infections or vaccinations, served as donors. The chain couples TRBV28 to TRBJ2-7; D ambiguous. The TCR was taken from a man aged 18 to 30 in good health. Some clones in this sample may be carry-over from other donors' samples. The sample was naive CD4+ T cells from PBMCs. The subset is: CD45RA+ positively selected. The chain's CDR3 is CASSSPPRSYEQYF. The CDR3 nucleotides are TGTGCCAGCAGTTCCCCACCCCGGTCCTACGAGCAGTACTTC.